A few counts support the clone carrying this TCR beta chain. Antigen unknown. The germline CDR1 and CDR2 sequences are SNHLY and FYNNEI. Trimming removed 4 bases at V and 3 bases at J, with 10 bases between. The length of the CDR3 is 14 residues. The sample originates from a study of identical twins. General observations from the study: Insertion counts were lower in abundant cord blood beta clonotypes, a trend that memory repertoires did not show.

TCRdb ran MiXCR on the 5' RACE reads and lists one entry per CDR3 protein. The data contain around 490,000 distinct CDR3 sequences, 15% of them seen just once; the ten biggest clones take up 0.44%. Separately, the same data were catalogued under a study of yellow fever vaccine responses in identical twins.

The chain uses TRBV2 and TRBJ2-1, with D hard to call. The sample comprised CD4+ T cells sorted from blood. The sequence came from a woman younger than 35 in good health. The CDR3 nucleotides are TGTGCCAGCAGTGTAAGGCCAAACTACAATGAGCAGTTCTTC. Translating gives CASSVRPNYNEQFF.